The rows below give T cell receptor beta chains drawn from one sample of a study of cytomegalovirus exposure and HLA in healthy donors. TCRdb's table, derived via immunoSEQ multiplex PCR, lists solely in-frame clones and lacks some. Among some 150,000 clones listed, about 89% were seen once. The sample was PBMCs. The receptors here all came from a woman aged 18-35 years in good health and CMV-seropositive. The CDR3 runs from the conserved cysteine through the conserved F or W. Fields, in order: CDR3 DNA, CDR3 protein, clone size, V gene, D gene, J gene. A D gene is named only where the DNA matches it firmly. Size is stated for part of the rows, as once, few or many counts, or as a class when the clone is expanded.

CDR3nt: TGTGCCAGTAGTGGGCCCGCACTGTATAGCAATCAGCCCCAGCATTTT; CDR3aa: CASSGPALYSNQPQHF; abundance: NA; v_gene: TRBV19; d_gene: NA; j_gene: TRBJ1-5
CDR3nt: TGTGCCAGCAGGCGGACTAGCCTAGAGACCCAGTACTTC; CDR3aa: CASRRTSLETQYF; abundance: NA; v_gene: TRBV6-5; d_gene: TRBD2; j_gene: TRBJ2-5
CDR3nt: TGCGCCAGCAGCTTATCAGGGATTAATGAAAAACTGTTTTTT; CDR3aa: CASSLSGINEKLFF; abundance: NA; v_gene: TRBV5-1; d_gene: NA; j_gene: TRBJ1-4
CDR3nt: TGTGCCAGCAGCTTAGCCCGGACTTACGAGCAGTACTTC; CDR3aa: CASSLARTYEQYF; abundance: NA; v_gene: TRBV7-8; d_gene: NA; j_gene: TRBJ2-7
CDR3nt: TGTGCCAGCAGTCGTCATCCGGAGCGCCACACCGGGGAGCTGTTTTTT; CDR3aa: CASSRHPERHTGELFF; abundance: NA; v_gene: TRBV6-6; d_gene: NA; j_gene: TRBJ2-2
CDR3nt: TGTGCCAGCAGTGAAGCGCTTCAGGGGTCTGGGGCCAACGTCCTGACTTTC; CDR3aa: CASSEALQGSGANVLTF; abundance: NA; v_gene: TRBV6-1; d_gene: NA; j_gene: TRBJ2-6
CDR3nt: TGCGCCAGCAGCCAAGAGTCTAGCGGGACTCGCGAGCAGTACTTC; CDR3aa: CASSQESSGTREQYF; abundance: NA; v_gene: TRBV4-1; d_gene: TRBD2; j_gene: TRBJ2-7
CDR3nt: TGTGCCAGCAGTTACTATCGTAGTAATGAAAAACTGTTTTTT; CDR3aa: CASSYYRSNEKLFF; abundance: NA; v_gene: TRBV6-5; d_gene: NA; j_gene: TRBJ1-4
CDR3nt: TGTGCCTGGAACTGGGGGGTAAATGAGCAGTTCTTC; CDR3aa: CAWNWGVNEQFF; abundance: NA; v_gene: TRBV30; d_gene: NA; j_gene: TRBJ2-1
CDR3nt: TGTGCCAGCAGCCCCCATGCGGGGGTGGCAGCCTATGGCTACACCTTC; CDR3aa: CASSPHAGVAAYGYTF; abundance: NA; v_gene: TRBV7-3; d_gene: NA; j_gene: TRBJ1-2
CDR3nt: TGTGCCTGGACGGCGGGAGCAGGCTACGAGCAGTACTTC; CDR3aa: CAWTAGAGYEQYF; abundance: few; v_gene: TRBV30; d_gene: TRBD2; j_gene: TRBJ2-7
CDR3nt: TGTGCCTGGAGTGACGCGGGAGGGCCGTTCGATGAGCAGTTCTTC; CDR3aa: CAWSDAGGPFDEQFF; abundance: NA; v_gene: TRBV30; d_gene: TRBD2; j_gene: TRBJ2-1
CDR3nt: TGTGCCAGCAGCCAACTAGTCTCCTACGAGCAGTACTTC; CDR3aa: CASSQLVSYEQYF; abundance: NA; v_gene: TRBV14; d_gene: NA; j_gene: TRBJ2-7
CDR3nt: TGTGCCAGCAGCGGGACTGCCTTTGGCTACACCTTC; CDR3aa: CASSGTAFGYTF; abundance: NA; v_gene: TRBV2; d_gene: NA; j_gene: TRBJ1-2
CDR3nt: TGTGCCAGCAGTCCCCATTCGGGACAGGGCTACGAGCAGTACTTC; CDR3aa: CASSPHSGQGYEQYF; abundance: NA; v_gene: TRBV28; d_gene: TRBD1; j_gene: TRBJ2-7
CDR3nt: TGCAGCGTTGATGGAACAGGGAGCTATGGCTACACCTTC; CDR3aa: CSVDGTGSYGYTF; abundance: NA; v_gene: TRBV29-1; d_gene: NA; j_gene: TRBJ1-2
CDR3nt: TGCGCCAGCAGAACCGGACAGGGCGGCTACGAGCAGTACTTC; CDR3aa: CASRTGQGGYEQYF; abundance: NA; v_gene: TRBV10-1; d_gene: TRBD1; j_gene: TRBJ2-7
CDR3nt: TGTGCCAGCAGTCTGGAGGGCCGCCACGAGCAGTACTTC; CDR3aa: CASSLEGRHEQYF; abundance: few; v_gene: TRBV2; d_gene: NA; j_gene: TRBJ2-7
CDR3nt: TGTGCCAGCAGTTTTACAGAGAAAGAGACCCAGTACTTC; CDR3aa: CASSFTEKETQYF; abundance: NA; v_gene: TRBV2; d_gene: NA; j_gene: TRBJ2-5
CDR3nt: TGTGCCACCAAGATGGGACTAGCGGGAGTGGCAGATACGCAGTATTTT; CDR3aa: CATKMGLAGVADTQYF; abundance: NA; v_gene: TRBV15; d_gene: TRBD2; j_gene: TRBJ2-3
CDR3nt: TGTGCCAGCAGTCGAGGGACAGTCGACTATGGCTACACCTTC; CDR3aa: CASSRGTVDYGYTF; abundance: NA; v_gene: TRBV6-5; d_gene: TRBD1; j_gene: TRBJ1-2
CDR3nt: TGTGCCAGCAGGGGGCAGAATGGAAACACCATATATTTT; CDR3aa: CASRGQNGNTIYF; abundance: NA; v_gene: TRBV28; d_gene: NA; j_gene: TRBJ1-3
CDR3nt: TGTGCCAGCAGTGTCCTAGCGGGGAAGGTCAATGAGCAGTTCTTC; CDR3aa: CASSVLAGKVNEQFF; abundance: NA; v_gene: TRBV6-1; d_gene: TRBD2; j_gene: TRBJ2-1
CDR3nt: TGTGCCAGCAGGCCCGGGGGCGGGAGTTTTTTCGAGCAGTACTTC; CDR3aa: CASRPGGGSFFEQYF; abundance: NA; v_gene: TRBV7-2; d_gene: NA; j_gene: TRBJ2-7
CDR3nt: TGCGCCAGCAGCCTCGCTACGGAGGGTAATACGCAGTATTTT; CDR3aa: CASSLATEGNTQYF; abundance: NA; v_gene: TRBV5-1; d_gene: NA; j_gene: TRBJ2-3
CDR3nt: TGTGCCAGCAGCCCTAGCGGAGACCTCTACGAGCAGTACTTC; CDR3aa: CASSPSGDLYEQYF; abundance: once; v_gene: TRBV14; d_gene: TRBD2; j_gene: TRBJ2-7
CDR3nt: TGTGCCAGCAGCCCAGGACTAGCGGGAGGAGGGACCCAGTACTTC; CDR3aa: CASSPGLAGGGTQYF; abundance: NA; v_gene: TRBV7-2; d_gene: TRBD2; j_gene: TRBJ2-5
CDR3nt: TGTGCCAGCAGCCAATCCGGGGTCTTTTACTCTGGAAACACCATATATTTT; CDR3aa: CASSQSGVFYSGNTIYF; abundance: NA; v_gene: TRBV16; d_gene: NA; j_gene: TRBJ1-3
CDR3nt: TGTGCCAGCACCCCCGGGACTAGCGGGAGTTATGAGCAGTTCTTC; CDR3aa: CASTPGTSGSYEQFF; abundance: once; v_gene: TRBV13; d_gene: TRBD2; j_gene: TRBJ2-1
CDR3nt: TGTGCCAGCAGCCTCCAGGGGGATGGCTACACCTTC; CDR3aa: CASSLQGDGYTF; abundance: once; v_gene: TRBV13; d_gene: TRBD1; j_gene: TRBJ1-2
CDR3nt: TGCGCCAGCAGCCGACCGACAGTCTCTAATGAAAAACTGTTTTTT; CDR3aa: CASSRPTVSNEKLFF; abundance: NA; v_gene: TRBV4-1; d_gene: NA; j_gene: TRBJ1-4
CDR3nt: TGCAGTGCTCAGGACCAAGAGACCCAGTACTTC; CDR3aa: CSAQDQETQYF; abundance: once; v_gene: TRBV20-1; d_gene: NA; j_gene: TRBJ2-5
CDR3nt: TGCGCCAGCTCCCCTAGCGGTTCCTACGAGCAGTACTTC; CDR3aa: CASSPSGSYEQYF; abundance: NA; v_gene: TRBV5-1; d_gene: TRBD2; j_gene: TRBJ2-7
CDR3nt: TGCGCCAGCAGCTTGGTAACGACAACTGGAAACACCATATATTTT; CDR3aa: CASSLVTTTGNTIYF; abundance: NA; v_gene: TRBV5-1; d_gene: NA; j_gene: TRBJ1-3
CDR3nt: TGTGCCAGCAGTCCCGGGAGTGGCGTAGGGTACGAGCAGTACTTC; CDR3aa: CASSPGSGVGYEQYF; abundance: NA; v_gene: TRBV27; d_gene: NA; j_gene: TRBJ2-7
CDR3nt: TGTGCCAGCAGCCAGCAGGGATTCAATCAGCCCCAGCATTTT; CDR3aa: CASSQQGFNQPQHF; abundance: NA; v_gene: TRBV14; d_gene: NA; j_gene: TRBJ1-5
CDR3nt: TGCAGCGTAAGGACTAGCGGGAGCTCAGATACGCAGTATTTT; CDR3aa: CSVRTSGSSDTQYF; abundance: NA; v_gene: TRBV29-1; d_gene: TRBD2; j_gene: TRBJ2-3
CDR3nt: TGCGCCAGCAGCCAAGATTTCGGGAAGCAAAAGCGGGAGGGCTCCTACGAGCAGTACTTC; CDR3aa: CASSQDFGKQKREGSYEQYF; abundance: NA; v_gene: TRBV4-1; d_gene: TRBD2; j_gene: TRBJ2-7
CDR3nt: TGTGCTAGTGGTTTTAGTAGCGGGAAAGGGTACGAGCAGTACTTC; CDR3aa: CASGFSSGKGYEQYF; abundance: NA; v_gene: TRBV12-5; d_gene: TRBD2; j_gene: TRBJ2-7
CDR3nt: TGTGCCAGCAGCTTCTTAGCGGGAGTAAGAGAGACCCAGTACTTC; CDR3aa: CASSFLAGVRETQYF; abundance: NA; v_gene: TRBV7-8; d_gene: TRBD2; j_gene: TRBJ2-5
CDR3nt: TGTGCCAGCAGCTTAGATTGGGGTTTTATTGTGGGAGGGTACACTGAAGCTTTCTTT; CDR3aa: CASSLDWGFIVGGYTEAFF; abundance: NA; v_gene: TRBV11-2; d_gene: NA; j_gene: TRBJ1-1
CDR3nt: TGCAGCGTTGGTTTGGCAGGGAGGGAGACCCAGTACTTC; CDR3aa: CSVGLAGRETQYF; abundance: NA; v_gene: TRBV29-1; d_gene: NA; j_gene: TRBJ2-5
CDR3nt: TGTGCCAGCAGCTTGGAACTAGCGGGAGGTTTGGGGAATGAGCAGTTCTTC; CDR3aa: CASSLELAGGLGNEQFF; abundance: NA; v_gene: TRBV5-6; d_gene: TRBD2; j_gene: TRBJ2-1
CDR3nt: TGTGCCAGCAGCCAAGTGGCCGTGAACTATGGCTACACCTTC; CDR3aa: CASSQVAVNYGYTF; abundance: NA; v_gene: TRBV4-2; d_gene: NA; j_gene: TRBJ1-2